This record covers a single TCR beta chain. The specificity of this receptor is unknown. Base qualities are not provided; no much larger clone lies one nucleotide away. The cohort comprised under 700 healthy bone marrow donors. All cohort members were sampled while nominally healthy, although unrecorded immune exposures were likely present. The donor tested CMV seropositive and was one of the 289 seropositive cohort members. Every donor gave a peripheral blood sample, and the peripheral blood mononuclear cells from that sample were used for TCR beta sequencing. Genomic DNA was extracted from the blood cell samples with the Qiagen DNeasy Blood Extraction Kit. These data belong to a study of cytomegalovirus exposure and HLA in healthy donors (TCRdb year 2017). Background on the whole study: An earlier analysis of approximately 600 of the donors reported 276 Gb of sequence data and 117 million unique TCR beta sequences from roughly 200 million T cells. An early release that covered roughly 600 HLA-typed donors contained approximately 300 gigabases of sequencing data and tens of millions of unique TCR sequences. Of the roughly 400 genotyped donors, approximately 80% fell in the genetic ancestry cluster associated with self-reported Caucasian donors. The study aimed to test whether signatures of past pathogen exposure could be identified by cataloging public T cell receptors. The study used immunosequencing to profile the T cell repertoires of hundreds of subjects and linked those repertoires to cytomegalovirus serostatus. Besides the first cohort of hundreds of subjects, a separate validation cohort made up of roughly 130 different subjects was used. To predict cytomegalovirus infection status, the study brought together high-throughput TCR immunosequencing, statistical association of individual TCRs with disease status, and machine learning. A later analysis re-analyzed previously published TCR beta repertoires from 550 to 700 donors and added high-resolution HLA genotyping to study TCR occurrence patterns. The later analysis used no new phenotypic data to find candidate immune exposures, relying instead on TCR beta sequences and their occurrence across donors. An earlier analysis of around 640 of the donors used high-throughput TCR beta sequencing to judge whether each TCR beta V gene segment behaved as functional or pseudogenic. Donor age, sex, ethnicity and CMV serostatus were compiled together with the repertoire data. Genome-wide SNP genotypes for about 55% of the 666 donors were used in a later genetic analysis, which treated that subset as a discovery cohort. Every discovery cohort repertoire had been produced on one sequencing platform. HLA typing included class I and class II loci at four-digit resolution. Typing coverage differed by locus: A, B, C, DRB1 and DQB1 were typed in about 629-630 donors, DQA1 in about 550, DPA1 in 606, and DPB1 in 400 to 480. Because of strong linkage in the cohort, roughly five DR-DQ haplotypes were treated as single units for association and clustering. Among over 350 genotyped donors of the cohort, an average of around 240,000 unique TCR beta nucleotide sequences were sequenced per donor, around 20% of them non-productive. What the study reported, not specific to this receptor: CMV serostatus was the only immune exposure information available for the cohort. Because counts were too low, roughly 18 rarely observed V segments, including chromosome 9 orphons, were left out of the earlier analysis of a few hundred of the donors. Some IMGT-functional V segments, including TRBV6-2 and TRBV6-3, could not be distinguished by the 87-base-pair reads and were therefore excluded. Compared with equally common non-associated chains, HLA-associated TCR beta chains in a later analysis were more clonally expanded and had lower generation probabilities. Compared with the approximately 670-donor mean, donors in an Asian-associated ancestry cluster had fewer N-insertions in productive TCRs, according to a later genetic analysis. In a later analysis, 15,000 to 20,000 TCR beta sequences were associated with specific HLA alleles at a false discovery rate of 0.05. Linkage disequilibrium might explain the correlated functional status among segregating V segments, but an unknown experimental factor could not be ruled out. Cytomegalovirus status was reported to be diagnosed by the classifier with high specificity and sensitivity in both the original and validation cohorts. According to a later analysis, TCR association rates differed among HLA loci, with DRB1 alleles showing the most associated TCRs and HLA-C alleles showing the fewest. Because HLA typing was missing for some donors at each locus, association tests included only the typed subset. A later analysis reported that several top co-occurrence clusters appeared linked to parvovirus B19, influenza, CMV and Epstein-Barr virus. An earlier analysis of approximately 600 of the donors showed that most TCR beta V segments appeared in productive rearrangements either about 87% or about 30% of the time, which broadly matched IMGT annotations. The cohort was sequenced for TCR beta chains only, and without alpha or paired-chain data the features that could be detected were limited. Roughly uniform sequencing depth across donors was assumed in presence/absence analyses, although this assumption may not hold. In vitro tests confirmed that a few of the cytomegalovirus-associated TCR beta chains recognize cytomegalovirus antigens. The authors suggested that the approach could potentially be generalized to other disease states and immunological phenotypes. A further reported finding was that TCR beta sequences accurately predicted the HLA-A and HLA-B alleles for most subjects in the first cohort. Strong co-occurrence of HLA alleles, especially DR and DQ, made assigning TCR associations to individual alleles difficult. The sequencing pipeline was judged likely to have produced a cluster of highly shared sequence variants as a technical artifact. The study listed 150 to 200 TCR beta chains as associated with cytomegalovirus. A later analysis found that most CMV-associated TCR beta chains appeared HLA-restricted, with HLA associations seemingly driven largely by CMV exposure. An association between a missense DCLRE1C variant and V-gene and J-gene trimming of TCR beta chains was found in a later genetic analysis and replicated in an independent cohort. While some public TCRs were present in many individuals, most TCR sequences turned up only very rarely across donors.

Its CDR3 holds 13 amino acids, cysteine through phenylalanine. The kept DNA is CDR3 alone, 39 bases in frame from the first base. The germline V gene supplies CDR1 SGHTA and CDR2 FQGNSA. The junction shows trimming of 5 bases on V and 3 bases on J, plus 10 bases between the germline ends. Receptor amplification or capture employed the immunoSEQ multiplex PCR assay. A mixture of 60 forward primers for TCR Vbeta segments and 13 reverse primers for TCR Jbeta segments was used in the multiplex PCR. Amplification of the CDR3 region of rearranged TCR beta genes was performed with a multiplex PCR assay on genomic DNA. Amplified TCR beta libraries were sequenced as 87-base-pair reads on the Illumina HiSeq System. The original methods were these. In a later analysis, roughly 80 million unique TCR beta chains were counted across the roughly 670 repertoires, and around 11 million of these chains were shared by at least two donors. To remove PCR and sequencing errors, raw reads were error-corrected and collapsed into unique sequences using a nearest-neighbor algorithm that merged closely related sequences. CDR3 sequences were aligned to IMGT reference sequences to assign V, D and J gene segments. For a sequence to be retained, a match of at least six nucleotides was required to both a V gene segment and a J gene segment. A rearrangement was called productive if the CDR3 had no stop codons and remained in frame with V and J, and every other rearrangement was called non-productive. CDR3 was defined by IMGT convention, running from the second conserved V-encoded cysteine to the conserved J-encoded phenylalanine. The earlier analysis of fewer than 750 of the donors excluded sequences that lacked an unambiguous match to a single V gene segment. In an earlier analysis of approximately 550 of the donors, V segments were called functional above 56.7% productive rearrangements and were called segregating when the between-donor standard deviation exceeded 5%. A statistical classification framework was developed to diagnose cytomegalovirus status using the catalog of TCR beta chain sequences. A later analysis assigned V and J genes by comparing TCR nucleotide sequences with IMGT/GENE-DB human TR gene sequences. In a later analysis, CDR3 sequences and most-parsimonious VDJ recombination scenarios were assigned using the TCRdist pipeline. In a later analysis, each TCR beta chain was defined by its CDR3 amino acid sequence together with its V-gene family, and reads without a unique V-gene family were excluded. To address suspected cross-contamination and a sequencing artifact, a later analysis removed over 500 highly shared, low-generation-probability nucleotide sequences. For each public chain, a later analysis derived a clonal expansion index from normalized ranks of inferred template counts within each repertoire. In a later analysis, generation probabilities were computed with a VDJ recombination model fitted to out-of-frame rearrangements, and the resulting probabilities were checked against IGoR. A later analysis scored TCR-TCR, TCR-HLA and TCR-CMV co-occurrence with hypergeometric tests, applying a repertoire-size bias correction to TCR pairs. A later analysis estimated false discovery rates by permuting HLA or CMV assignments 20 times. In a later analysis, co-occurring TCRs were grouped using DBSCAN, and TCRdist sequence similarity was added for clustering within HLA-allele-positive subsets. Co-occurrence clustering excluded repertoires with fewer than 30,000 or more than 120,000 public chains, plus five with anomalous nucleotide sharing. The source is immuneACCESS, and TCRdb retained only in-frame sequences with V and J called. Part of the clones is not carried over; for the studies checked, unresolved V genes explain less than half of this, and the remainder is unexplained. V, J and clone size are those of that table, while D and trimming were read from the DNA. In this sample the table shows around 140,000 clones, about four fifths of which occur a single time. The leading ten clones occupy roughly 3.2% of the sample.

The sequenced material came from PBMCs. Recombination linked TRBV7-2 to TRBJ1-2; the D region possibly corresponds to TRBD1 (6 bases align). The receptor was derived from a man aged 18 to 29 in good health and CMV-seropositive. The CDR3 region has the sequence CASSPQGYYGYTF. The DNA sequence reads TGTGCCAGCAGCCCACAGGGTTACTATGGCTACACCTTC.